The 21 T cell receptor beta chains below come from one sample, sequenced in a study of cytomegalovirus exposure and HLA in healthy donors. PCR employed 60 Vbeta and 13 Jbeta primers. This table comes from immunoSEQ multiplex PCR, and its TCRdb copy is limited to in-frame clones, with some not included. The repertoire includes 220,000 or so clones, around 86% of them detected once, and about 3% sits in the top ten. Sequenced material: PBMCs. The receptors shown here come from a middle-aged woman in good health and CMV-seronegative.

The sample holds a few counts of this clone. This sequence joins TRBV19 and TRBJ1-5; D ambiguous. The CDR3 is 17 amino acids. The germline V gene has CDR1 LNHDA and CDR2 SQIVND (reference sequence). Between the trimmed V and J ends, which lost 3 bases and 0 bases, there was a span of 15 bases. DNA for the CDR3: TGTGCCAGTAGTATTGGCCCCGAAGAGGTTAGCAATCAGCCCCAGCATTTT. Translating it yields CASSIGPEEVSNQPQHF. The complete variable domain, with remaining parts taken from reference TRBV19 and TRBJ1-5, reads DGGITQSPKYLFRKEGQNVTLSCEQNLNHDAMYWYRQDPGQGLRLIYYSQIVNDFQKGDIAEGYSVSREKKESFPLTVTSAQKNPTAFYLCASSIGPEEVSNQPQHFGDGTRLSIL.

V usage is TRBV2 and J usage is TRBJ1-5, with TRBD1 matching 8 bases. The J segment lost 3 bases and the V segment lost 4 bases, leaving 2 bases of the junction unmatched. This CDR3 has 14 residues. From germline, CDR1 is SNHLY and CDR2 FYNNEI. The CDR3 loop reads CASSGDRFNQPQHF. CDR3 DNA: TGTGCCAGCAGTGGGGACAGGTTCAATCAGCCCCAGCATTTT.

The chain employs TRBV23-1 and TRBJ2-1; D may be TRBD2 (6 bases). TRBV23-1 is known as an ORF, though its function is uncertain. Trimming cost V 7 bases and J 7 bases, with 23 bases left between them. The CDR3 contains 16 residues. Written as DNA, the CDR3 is TGCGCCAGCACGGCCCCGGGGGTGGGGGTCGTTAATGAGCAGTTCTTC. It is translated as CASTAPGVGVVNEQFF.

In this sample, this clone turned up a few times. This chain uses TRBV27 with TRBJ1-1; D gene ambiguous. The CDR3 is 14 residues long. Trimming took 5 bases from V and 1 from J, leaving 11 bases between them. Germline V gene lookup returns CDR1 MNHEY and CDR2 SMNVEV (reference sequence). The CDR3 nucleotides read TGTGCCAGCAGTATATGGCGGGGGAACACTGAAGCTTTCTTT. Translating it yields CASSIWRGNTEAFF.

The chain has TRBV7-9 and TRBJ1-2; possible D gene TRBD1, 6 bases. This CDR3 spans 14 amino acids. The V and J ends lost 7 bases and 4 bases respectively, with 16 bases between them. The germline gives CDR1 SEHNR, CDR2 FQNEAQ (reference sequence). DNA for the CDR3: TGTGCCAGCACCCCGCCTGGGACAAGCTATGGCTACACCTTC. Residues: CASTPPGTSYGYTF.

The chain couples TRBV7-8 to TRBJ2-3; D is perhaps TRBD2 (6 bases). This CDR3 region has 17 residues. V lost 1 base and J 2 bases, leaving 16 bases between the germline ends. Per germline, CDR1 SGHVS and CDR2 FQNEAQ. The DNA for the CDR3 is TGTGCCAGCAGCTTAGTTCGGGAGCGATATGTCACAGATACGCAGTATTTT. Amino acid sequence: CASSLVRERYVTDTQYF. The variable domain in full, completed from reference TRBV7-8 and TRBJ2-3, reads GAGVSQSPRYKVAKRGQDVALRCDPISGHVSLFWYQQALGQGPEFLTYFQNEAQLDKSGLPSDRFFAERPEGSVSTLKIQRTQQEDSAVYLCASSLVRERYVTDTQYFGPGTRLTVL.

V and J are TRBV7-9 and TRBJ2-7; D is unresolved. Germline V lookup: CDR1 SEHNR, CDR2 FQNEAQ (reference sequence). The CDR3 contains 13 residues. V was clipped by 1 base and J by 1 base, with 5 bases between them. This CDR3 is CASSLGPSYEQYF. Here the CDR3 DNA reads TGTGCCAGCAGCTTAGGTCCTTCCTACGAGCAGTACTTC. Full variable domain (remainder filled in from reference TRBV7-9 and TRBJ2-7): DTGVSQNPRHKITKRGQNVTFRCDPISEHNRLYWYRQTLGQGPEFLTYFQNEAQLEKSRLLSDRFSAERPKGSFSTLEIQRTEQGDSAMYLCASSLGPSYEQYFGPGTRLTVT.

CDR3 bases: TGCGCCAGCAGCCATGACAGGGATAATGATCAGCCCCAGCATTTT. Its protein is CASSHDRDNDQPQHF. The V call is TRBV4-1, the J call TRBJ1-5, with 7 positions matching TRBD1. The germline CDR1 and CDR2 sequences are MGHRA and YSYEKL. The V segment lost 3 bases and the J segment 5 bases; nucleotides outside the gene matches: 7. The CDR3 sequence is 15 residues long.

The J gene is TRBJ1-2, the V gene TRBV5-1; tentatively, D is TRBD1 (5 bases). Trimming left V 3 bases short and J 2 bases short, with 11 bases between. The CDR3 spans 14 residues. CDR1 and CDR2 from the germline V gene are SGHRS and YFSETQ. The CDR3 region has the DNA TGCGCCAGCAGCTCGGGGGATGGAAACTATGGCTACACCTTC. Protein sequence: CASSSGDGNYGYTF.

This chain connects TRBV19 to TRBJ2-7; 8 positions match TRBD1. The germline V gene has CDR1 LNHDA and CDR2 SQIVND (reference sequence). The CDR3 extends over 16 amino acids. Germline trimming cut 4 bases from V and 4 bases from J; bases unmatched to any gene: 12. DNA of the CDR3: TGTGCCAGTAGTACCCCAGGGGGCCCCAAAGGTTACGAGCAGTACTTC. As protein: CASSTPGGPKGYEQYF.

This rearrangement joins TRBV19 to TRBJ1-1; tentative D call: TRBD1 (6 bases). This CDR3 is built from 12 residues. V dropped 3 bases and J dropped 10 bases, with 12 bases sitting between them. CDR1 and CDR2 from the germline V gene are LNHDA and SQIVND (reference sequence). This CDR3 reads CASSMGALGAFF. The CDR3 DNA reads TGTGCCAGTAGTATGGGGGCGCTGGGAGCTTTCTTT.

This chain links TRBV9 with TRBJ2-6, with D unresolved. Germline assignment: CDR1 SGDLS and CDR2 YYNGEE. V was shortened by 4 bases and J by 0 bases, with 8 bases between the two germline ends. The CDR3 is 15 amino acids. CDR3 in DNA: TGTGCCAGCAGCCCCTCGGGCTCTGGGGCCAACGTCCTGACTTTC. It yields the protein CASSPSGSGANVLTF.

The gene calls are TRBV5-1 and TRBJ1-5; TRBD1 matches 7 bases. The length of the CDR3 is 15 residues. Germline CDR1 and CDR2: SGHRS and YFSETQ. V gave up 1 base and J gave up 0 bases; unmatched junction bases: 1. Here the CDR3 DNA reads TGCGCCAGCAGCTTGCAGGGGGATAGCAATCAGCCCCAGCATTTT. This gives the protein CASSLQGDSNQPQHF.

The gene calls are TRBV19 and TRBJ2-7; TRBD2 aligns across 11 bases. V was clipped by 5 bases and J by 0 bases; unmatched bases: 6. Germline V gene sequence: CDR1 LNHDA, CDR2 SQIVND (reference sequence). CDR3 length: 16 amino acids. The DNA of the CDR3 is TGTGCCAGTAGTCTGACTAGCGGGACTAGCTCCTACGAGCAGTACTTC. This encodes CASSLTSGTSSYEQYF. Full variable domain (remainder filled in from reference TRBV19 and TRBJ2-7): DGGITQSPKYLFRKEGQNVTLSCEQNLNHDAMYWYRQDPGQGLRLIYYSQIVNDFQKGDIAEGYSVSREKKESFPLTVTSAQKNPTAFYLCASSLTSGTSSYEQYFGPGTRLTVT.

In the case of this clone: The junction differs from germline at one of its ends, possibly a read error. Here the CDR3 DNA reads TGTGCCAGCAGCTTAGGGACCTGGGGGCACTTC. It translates to CASSLGTWGHF. The chain combines TRBV7-9 with TRBJ2-5; D possibly corresponds to TRBD1 (6 bases). The CDR3 extends over 11 amino acids. CDR1 and CDR2 from the germline V gene are SEHNR and FQNEAQ (reference sequence).

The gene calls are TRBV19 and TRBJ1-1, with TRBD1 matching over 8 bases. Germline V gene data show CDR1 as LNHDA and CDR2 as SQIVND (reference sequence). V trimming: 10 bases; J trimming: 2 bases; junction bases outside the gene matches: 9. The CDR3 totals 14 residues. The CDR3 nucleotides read TGTGCCACCCTAGAGGGACAGGCTAACACTGAAGCTTTCTTT. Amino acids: CATLEGQANTEAFF.

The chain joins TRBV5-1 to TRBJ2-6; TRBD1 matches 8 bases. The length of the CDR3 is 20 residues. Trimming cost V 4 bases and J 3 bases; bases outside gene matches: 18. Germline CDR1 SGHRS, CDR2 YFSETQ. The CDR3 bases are TGCGCCAGCAGCCCGCGCGGACAGGGTCGGGGTTTAGTTGGGGCCAACGTCCTGACTTTC. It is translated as CASSPRGQGRGLVGANVLTF.

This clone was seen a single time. In nucleotides, the CDR3 is TGCAGCGTTGACAGGCCGCCAACTAATGAAAAACTGTTTTTT. This codes for CSVDRPPTNEKLFF. The chain employs TRBV29-1 and TRBJ1-4; no clear D gene. This CDR3 has 14 residues. Germline lookup yields CDR1 SQVTM and CDR2 ANQGSEA. V shed 3 bases and J shed 0 bases, with 8 bases lying between them.

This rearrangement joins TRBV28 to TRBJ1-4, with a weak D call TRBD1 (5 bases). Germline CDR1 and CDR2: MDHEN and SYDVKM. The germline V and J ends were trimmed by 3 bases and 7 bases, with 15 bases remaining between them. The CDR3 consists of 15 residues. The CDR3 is CASSFSRGGREKLFF. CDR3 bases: TGTGCCAGCAGTTTTAGTAGGGGAGGCCGTGAAAAACTGTTTTTT. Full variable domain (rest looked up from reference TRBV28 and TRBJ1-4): DVKVTQSSRYLVKRTGEKVFLECVQDMDHENMFWYRQDPGLGLRLIYFSYDVKMKEKGDIPEGYSVSREKKERFSLILESASTNQTSMYLCASSFSRGGREKLFFGSGTQLSVL.

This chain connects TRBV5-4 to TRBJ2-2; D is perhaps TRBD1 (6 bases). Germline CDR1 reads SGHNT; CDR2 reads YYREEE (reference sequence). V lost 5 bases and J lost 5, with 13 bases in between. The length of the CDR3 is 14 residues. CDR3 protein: CASRIQGGTGELFF. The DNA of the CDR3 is TGTGCCAGCAGAATACAGGGCGGGACCGGGGAGCTGTTTTTT.

The CDR3 loop reads CASSPTAGLIGDEQFF. CDR3 DNA: TGCGCCAGCAGCCCAACGGCGGGACTCATTGGAGATGAGCAGTTCTTC. This chain links TRBV5-1 with TRBJ2-1, with TRBD2 as a possible D gene (6 bases). CDR1 and CDR2 from the germline V gene are SGHRS and YFSETQ. V dropped 4 bases and J dropped 8 bases, with 22 bases sitting between them. The CDR3 is 16 residues long.